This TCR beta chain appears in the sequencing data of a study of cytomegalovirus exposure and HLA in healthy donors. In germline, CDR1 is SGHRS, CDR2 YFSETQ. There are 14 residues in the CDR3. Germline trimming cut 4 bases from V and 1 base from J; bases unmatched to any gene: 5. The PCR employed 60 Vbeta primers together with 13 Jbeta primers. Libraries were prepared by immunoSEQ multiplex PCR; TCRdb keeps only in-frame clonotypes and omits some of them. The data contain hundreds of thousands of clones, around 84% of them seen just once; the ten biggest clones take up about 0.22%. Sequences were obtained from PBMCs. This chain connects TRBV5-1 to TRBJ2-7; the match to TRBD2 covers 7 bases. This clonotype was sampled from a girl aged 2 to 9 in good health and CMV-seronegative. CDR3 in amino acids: CASSLERDSYEQYF. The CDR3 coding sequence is TGCGCCAGCAGCCTAGAGCGGGATTCCTACGAGCAGTACTTC.